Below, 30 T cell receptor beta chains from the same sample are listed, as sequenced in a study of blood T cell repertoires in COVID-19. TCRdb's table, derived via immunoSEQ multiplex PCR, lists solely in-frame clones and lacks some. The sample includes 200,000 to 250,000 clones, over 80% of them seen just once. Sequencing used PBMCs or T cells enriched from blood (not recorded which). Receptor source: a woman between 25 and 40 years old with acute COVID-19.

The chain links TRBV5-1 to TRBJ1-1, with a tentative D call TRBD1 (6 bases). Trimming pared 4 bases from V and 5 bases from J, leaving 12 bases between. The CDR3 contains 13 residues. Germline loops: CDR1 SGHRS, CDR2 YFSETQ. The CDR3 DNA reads TGCGCCAGCAGCCCAACAGGGTTTACTGAAGCTTTCTTT. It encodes CASSPTGFTEAFF.

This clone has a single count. The CDR3 sequence is CASSVEGTANYGYTF. The CDR3 DNA reads TGTGCCAGCAGCGTAGAAGGGACAGCTAACTATGGCTACACCTTC. The rearrangement uses TRBV9 and TRBJ1-2, with 7 bases aligning to TRBD1. The trim removed 0 bases at V and 0 bases at J, leaving 2 bases unmatched. Per the germline V gene, CDR1 is SGDLS and CDR2 is YYNGEE. There are 15 residues in the CDR3.

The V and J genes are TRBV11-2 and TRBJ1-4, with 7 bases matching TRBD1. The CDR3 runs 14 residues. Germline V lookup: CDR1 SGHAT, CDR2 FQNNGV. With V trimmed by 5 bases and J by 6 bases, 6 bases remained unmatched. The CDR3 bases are TGTGCCAGCAGCGTACAGGGGCAGTATGAAAAACTGTTTTTT. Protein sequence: CASSVQGQYEKLFF.

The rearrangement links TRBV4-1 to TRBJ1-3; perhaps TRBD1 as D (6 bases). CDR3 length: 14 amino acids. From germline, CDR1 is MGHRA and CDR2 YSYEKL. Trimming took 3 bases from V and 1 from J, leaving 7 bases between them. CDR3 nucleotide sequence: TGCGCCAGCAGCCACGGACAGTCTGGAAACACCATATATTTT. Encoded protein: CASSHGQSGNTIYF.

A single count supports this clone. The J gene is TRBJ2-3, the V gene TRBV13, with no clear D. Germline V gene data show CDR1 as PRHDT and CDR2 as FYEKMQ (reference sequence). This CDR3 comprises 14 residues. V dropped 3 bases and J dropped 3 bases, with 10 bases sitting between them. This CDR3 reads CASSLDARTDTQYF. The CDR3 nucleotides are TGTGCCAGCAGCTTGGATGCCAGGACAGATACGCAGTATTTT.

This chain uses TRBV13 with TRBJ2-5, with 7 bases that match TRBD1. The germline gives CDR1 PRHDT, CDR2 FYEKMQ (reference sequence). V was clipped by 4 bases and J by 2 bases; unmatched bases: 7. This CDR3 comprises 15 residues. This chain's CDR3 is CASSSGQRRQETQYF. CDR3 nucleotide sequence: TGTGCCAGCAGCTCGGGACAGAGACGTCAAGAGACCCAGTACTTC.

DNA for the CDR3: TGTGCCAGCAGTGAACCCTTCCAGGGGGCGTATGGCTACACCTTC. It codes for CASSEPFQGAYGYTF. This chain uses TRBV6-1 with TRBJ1-2; 8 bases map to TRBD1. The CDR3 consists of 15 residues. CDR1 and CDR2 (germline): MNHNS, SASEGT. The V and J ends lost 2 bases and 5 bases, in that order; junction bases with no gene match: 7.

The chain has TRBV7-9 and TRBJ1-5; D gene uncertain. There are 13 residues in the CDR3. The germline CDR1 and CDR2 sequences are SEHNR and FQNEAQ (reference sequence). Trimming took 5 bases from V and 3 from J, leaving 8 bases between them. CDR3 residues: CASSVHINQPQHF. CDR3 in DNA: TGTGCCAGCAGCGTCCACATCAATCAGCCCCAGCATTTT.

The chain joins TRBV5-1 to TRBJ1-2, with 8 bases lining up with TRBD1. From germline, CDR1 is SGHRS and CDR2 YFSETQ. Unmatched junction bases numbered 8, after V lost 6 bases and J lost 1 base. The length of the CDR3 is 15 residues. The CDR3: CASTRTGTYNYGYTF. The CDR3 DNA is TGCGCCAGCACCAGGACAGGGACGTATAACTATGGCTACACCTTC.

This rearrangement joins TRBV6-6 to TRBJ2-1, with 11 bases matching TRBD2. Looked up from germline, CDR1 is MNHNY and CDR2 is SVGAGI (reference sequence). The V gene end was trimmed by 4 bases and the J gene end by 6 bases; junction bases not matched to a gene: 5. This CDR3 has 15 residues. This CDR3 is CASSFLAGGANEQFF. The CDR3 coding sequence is TGTGCCAGCAGTTTTTTAGCGGGGGGGGCCAATGAGCAGTTCTTC.

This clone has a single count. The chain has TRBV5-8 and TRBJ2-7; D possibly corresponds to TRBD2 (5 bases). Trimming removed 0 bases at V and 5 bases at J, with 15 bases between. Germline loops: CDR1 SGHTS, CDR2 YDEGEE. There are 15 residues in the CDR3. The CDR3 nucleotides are TGTGCCAGCAGCTTGGCCGCGCTACTAGTCCACGAGCAGTACTTC. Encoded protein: CASSLAALLVHEQYF.

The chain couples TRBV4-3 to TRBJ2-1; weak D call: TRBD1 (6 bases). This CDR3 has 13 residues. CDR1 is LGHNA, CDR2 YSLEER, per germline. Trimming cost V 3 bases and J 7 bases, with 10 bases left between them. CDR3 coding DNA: TGCGCCAGCAGCCACCTCAGGGGAAATGAGCAGTTCTTC. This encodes CASSHLRGNEQFF.

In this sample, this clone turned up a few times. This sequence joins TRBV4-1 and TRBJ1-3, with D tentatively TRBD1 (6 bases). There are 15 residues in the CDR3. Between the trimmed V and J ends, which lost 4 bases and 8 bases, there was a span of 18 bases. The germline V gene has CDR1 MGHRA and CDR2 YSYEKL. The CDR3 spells CASSLPKTGGDTIYF. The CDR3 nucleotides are TGCGCCAGCAGCCTACCTAAGACAGGTGGCGACACCATATATTTT.

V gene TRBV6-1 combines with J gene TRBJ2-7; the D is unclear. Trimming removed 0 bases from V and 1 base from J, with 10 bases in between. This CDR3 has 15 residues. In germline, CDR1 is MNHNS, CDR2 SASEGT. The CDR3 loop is CASSEAPGESYEQYF. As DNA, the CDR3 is TGTGCCAGCAGTGAAGCTCCCGGAGAGTCCTACGAGCAGTACTTC.

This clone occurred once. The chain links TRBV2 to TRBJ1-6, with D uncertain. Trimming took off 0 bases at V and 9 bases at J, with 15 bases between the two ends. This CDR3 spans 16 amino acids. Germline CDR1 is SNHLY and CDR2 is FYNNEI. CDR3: CASSEAGVASGSPLHF. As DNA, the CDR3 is TGTGCCAGCAGTGAAGCCGGGGTTGCATCAGGTTCACCCCTCCACTTT.

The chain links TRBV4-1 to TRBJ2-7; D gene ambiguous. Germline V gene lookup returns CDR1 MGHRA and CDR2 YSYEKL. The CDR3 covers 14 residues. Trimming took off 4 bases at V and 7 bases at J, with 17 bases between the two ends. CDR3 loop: CASSPYYDRSEQYF. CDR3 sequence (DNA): TGCGCCAGCAGCCCTTACTACGATCGTTCGGAGCAGTACTTC.

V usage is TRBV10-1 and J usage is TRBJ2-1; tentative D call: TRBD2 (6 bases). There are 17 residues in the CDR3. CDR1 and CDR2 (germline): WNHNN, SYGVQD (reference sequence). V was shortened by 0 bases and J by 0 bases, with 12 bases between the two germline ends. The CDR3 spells CASSESGTSSSYNEQFF. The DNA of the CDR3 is TGCGCCAGCAGTGAGTCGGGGACTTCGAGCTCCTACAATGAGCAGTTCTTC.

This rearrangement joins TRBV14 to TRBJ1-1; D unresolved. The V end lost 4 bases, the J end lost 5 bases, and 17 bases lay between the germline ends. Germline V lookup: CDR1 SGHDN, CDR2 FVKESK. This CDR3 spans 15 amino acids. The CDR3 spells CASSPTLAGFTEAFF. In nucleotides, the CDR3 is TGTGCCAGCAGCCCCACCTTAGCGGGATTTACTGAAGCTTTCTTT.

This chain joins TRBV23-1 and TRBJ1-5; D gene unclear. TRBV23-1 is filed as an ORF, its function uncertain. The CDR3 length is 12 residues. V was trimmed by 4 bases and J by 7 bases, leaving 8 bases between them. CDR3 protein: CASSPREQPQHF. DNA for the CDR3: TGCGCCAGCAGTCCCCGGGAGCAGCCCCAGCATTTT.

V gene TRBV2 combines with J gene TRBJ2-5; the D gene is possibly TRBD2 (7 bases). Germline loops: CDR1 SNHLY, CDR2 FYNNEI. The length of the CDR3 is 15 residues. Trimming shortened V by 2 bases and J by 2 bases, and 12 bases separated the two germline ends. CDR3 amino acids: CASSEMGGRQETQYF. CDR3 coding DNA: TGTGCCAGCAGTGAAATGGGGGGGCGTCAAGAGACCCAGTACTTC.

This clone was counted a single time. This chain's CDR3 is CASSVTGGRNTEAFF. The CDR3 coding sequence is TGTGCCAGCAGCGTAACCGGGGGGCGTAACACTGAAGCTTTCTTT. This chain joins TRBV9 and TRBJ1-1, with D perhaps TRBD1 (6 bases). The CDR3 extends over 15 amino acids. Germline CDR1 SGDLS, CDR2 YYNGEE. V shed 1 base and J shed 2 bases, with 12 bases lying between them.

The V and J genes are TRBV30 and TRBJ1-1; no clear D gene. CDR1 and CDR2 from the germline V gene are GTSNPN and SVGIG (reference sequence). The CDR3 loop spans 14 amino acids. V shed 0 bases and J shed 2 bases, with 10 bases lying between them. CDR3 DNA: TGTGCCTGGAGTGTAATACAGCTTAACACTGAAGCTTTCTTT. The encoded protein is CAWSVIQLNTEAFF. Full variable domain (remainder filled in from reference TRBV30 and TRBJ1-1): SQTIHQWPATLVQPVGSPLSLECTVEGTSNPNLYWYRQAAGRGLQLLFYSVGIGQISSEVPQNLSASRPQDRQFILSSKKLLLSDSGFYLCAWSVIQLNTEAFFGQGTRLTVV.

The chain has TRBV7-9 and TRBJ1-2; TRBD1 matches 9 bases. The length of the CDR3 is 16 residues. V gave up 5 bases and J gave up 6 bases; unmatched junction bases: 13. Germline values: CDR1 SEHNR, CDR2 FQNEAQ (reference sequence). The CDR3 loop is CASSDMGQGSLDGYTF. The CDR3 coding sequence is TGTGCCAGCAGCGACATGGGACAGGGAAGTTTGGATGGCTACACCTTC.

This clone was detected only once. CDR3 sequence reads: CASSGIRGSYGYTF. The CDR3, as DNA: TGTGCCAGCAGTGGTATCCGGGGGAGCTATGGCTACACCTTC. The chain recombines TRBV3-1 (or the pseudogene TRBV3-2) with TRBJ1-2; D perhaps matches TRBD1 (5 bases). Germline CDR1 reads LGHDT; CDR2 reads YNNKEL (reference sequence). CDR3 length equals 14 residues. V was pared by 6 bases and J by 4 bases, with 15 bases between.

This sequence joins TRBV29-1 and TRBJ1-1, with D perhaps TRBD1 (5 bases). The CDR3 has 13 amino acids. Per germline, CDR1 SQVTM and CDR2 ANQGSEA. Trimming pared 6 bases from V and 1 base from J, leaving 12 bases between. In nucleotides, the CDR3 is TGCAGCGTGGGCGGACATCAGAACACTGAAGCTTTCTTT. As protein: CSVGGHQNTEAFF.

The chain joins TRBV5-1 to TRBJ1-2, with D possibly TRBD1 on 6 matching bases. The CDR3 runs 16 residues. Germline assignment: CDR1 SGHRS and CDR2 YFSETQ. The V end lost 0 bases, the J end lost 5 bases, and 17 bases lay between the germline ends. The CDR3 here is CASSLGTRTDSYGYTF. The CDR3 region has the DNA TGCGCCAGCAGCTTGGGTACTAGGACAGACTCGTATGGCTACACCTTC.

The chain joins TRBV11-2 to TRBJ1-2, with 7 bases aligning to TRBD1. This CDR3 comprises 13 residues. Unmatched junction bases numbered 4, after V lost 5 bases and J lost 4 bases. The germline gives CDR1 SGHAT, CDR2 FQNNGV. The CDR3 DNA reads TGTGCCAGCAGCCCTGGGACAGTCTATGGCTACACCTTC. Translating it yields CASSPGTVYGYTF.

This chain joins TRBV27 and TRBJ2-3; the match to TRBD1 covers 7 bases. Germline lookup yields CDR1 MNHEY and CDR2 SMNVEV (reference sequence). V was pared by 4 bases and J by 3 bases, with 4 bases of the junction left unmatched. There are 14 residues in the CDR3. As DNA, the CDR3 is TGTGCCAGCAGTTCGAGGACAGGAACAGATACGCAGTATTTT. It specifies CASSSRTGTDTQYF.

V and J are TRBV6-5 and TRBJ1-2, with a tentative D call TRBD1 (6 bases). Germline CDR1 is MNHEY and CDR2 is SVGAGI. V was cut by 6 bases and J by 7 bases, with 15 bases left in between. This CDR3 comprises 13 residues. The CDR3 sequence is CASRMGGRVGYTF. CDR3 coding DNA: TGTGCCAGCAGAATGGGGGGGCGTGTTGGCTACACCTTC.

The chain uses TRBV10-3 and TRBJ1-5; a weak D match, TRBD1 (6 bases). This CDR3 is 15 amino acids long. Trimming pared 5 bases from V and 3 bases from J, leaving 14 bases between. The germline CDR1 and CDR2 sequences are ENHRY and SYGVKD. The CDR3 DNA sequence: TGTGCCATCAGTTCACAGGGTCTTGACAATCAGCCCCAGCATTTT. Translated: CAISSQGLDNQPQHF.